Below are 24 T cell receptor beta chains sequenced from a single sample in a study of T cells after yellow fever vaccination. TCRdb itself ran the 5' RACE reads through MiXCR, one entry per CDR3 protein. The table lists over 250,000 distinct CDR3 sequences, roughly 4% of them singletons. Sequenced here: PBMCs, sampled 5 days after the yellow fever booster vaccination. Receptors originate from a man younger than 35 who received the YFV17D yellow fever vaccine.

The chain uses TRBV27 and TRBJ2-7, with 10 nucleotides matching TRBD2. In germline, CDR1 is MNHEY, CDR2 SMNVEV (reference sequence). V was clipped by 5 bases and J by 3 bases; unmatched bases: 4. The CDR3 is made up of 14 amino acids. The DNA for the CDR3 is TGTGCCAGCAGTCCCGCTAGCGGGGGCTACGAGCAGTACTTC. Translated: CASSPASGGYEQYF.

In this sample, this clonotype turned up a few times. The chain employs TRBV2 and TRBJ2-5; TRBD2 matches at 10 bases. CDR3 length: 15 residues. Germline loops: CDR1 SNHLY, CDR2 FYNNEI. Trimming took 4 bases from V and 2 from J; bases not matched to a gene: 4. Here the CDR3 reads CASSGSGGIQETQYF. CDR3 coding DNA: TGTGCCAGCAGTGGTAGCGGGGGGATACAAGAGACCCAGTACTTC.

The gene calls are TRBV6-5 and TRBJ2-7, with TRBD1 matching over 9 bases. The CDR3 length is 14 residues. CDR1 MNHEY and CDR2 SVGAGI come from the germline V gene. Trimming at V came to 5 bases and at J to 4 bases, leaving 6 bases not matched to a gene. The CDR3 protein is CASSPGQGKYEQYV. The CDR3 region has the DNA TGTGCCAGCAGTCCGGGACAGGGTAAATACGAGCAGTACGTC.

This clonotype was found a few times. This chain connects TRBV5-1 to TRBJ2-5; 10 bases agree with TRBD2. Trimming took 7 bases from V and 1 from J; bases not matched to a gene: 7. This CDR3 has 15 amino acids. Germline V gene data show CDR1 as SGHRS and CDR2 as YFSETQ. In nucleotides, the CDR3 is TGCGCCAGCTACCTCCTAGCGGGGGCCCAAGAGACCCAGTACTTC. The encoded protein is CASYLLAGAQETQYF.

This clonotype was seen a few times. The rearrangement joins TRBV28 to TRBJ1-2; TRBD1 is a possible D gene (6 bases). V dropped 11 bases and J dropped 3 bases, with 13 bases sitting between them. The CDR3 has 12 amino acids. From germline, CDR1 is MDHEN and CDR2 SYDVKM. CDR3 coding DNA: TGTGCCGCCAGGGCAGGGGACTATGGCTACACCTTC. Protein sequence: CAARAGDYGYTF.

V usage is TRBV29-1 and J usage is TRBJ2-7, with a weak D call TRBD1 (5 bases). The V gene lost 1 base and the J gene lost 6 bases, with 16 bases spanning the gap. The CDR3 runs 14 residues. The germline V gene has CDR1 SQVTM and CDR2 ANQGSEA. The CDR3 sequence: CSVEVEGVSLEQYF. The CDR3 nucleotides are TGCAGCGTTGAAGTCGAAGGGGTGTCCCTCGAGCAGTACTTC.

There are many counts of this clonotype. V usage is TRBV20-1 and J usage is TRBJ2-7, with D possibly matching TRBD2 (6 bases). The V gene lost 4 bases and the J gene lost 4 bases, with 11 bases spanning the gap. Germline values: CDR1 DFQATT, CDR2 SNEGSKA (reference sequence). This CDR3 comprises 12 residues. DNA for the CDR3: TGCAGTGCTACACTAGCAGGATACGAGCAGTACTTC. As protein: CSATLAGYEQYF.

This clonotype occurred many times. CDR3 protein: CASHYGNQPQHF. The CDR3 bases are TGTGCCAGCCACTATGGCAATCAGCCCCAGCATTTT. The chain has TRBV19 and TRBJ1-5; D gene uncertain. This CDR3 region has 12 residues. V was cut by 9 bases and J by 2 bases, with 8 bases left in between. Germline loops: CDR1 LNHDA, CDR2 SQIVND (reference sequence).

Ten or more counts support this clonotype. The chain links TRBV7-2 to TRBJ2-5; unclear D gene. V dropped 7 bases and J dropped 7 bases, with 25 bases sitting between them. CDR1 SGHTA and CDR2 FQGNSA come from the germline V gene. The CDR3 sequence is 16 residues long. CDR3 protein: CASTDGGALRLATQYF. The CDR3 DNA is TGTGCCAGCACCGACGGCGGCGCTCTCCGCTTGGCGACCCAGTACTTC.

This clonotype was seen ten or more times. The chain joins TRBV11-1 to TRBJ2-6, with D possibly TRBD1 on 5 matching bases. CDR1 SGHAT and CDR2 FQDESV come from the germline V gene (reference sequence). V lost 6 bases and J lost 0, with 6 bases in between. The CDR3 consists of 14 residues. This chain's CDR3 is CASSQGSGANVLTF. The CDR3 nucleotides read TGTGCCAGCAGTCAGGGCTCTGGGGCCAACGTCCTGACTTTC.

Only a few counts were recorded for this clonotype. The V and J genes are TRBV4-1 and TRBJ2-2; possibly TRBD1 for D (6 bases). The CDR3 runs to 19 residues. Trimming removed 5 bases at V and 4 bases at J, with 26 bases between. CDR1 is MGHRA and CDR2 is YSYEKL in the germline V gene. CDR3 coding DNA: TGCGCCAGCAGCAAAGGGCGGGCGGCCGAAAAGGGGGTCACCGGGGAGCTGTTTTTT. It yields the protein CASSKGRAAEKGVTGELFF.

This clonotype was counted ten times or more. The chain carries TRBV4-3 and TRBJ2-2; 8 bases fit TRBD2. Trimming at V came to 1 base and at J to 4 bases, leaving 8 bases not matched to a gene. In germline, CDR1 is LGHNA, CDR2 YSLEER. The CDR3 totals 17 residues. DNA of the CDR3: TGCGCCAGCAGCCAAGGAGCCGGGGGGGCCATCACCGGGGAGCTGTTTTTT. As protein: CASSQGAGGAITGELFF.

This clonotype was seen only a few times. The chain employs TRBV5-6 and TRBJ1-1; D gene unclear. CDR3 length equals 11 residues. Germline V gene lookup returns CDR1 SGHDT and CDR2 YYEEEE. V lost 1 base to trimming and J lost 8 bases, with 6 bases between them. The DNA for the CDR3 is TGTGCCAGCAGCTTGTTCGGGGAAGCTTTCTTT. This gives the protein CASSLFGEAFF.

Only a few counts were recorded for this clonotype. The chain combines TRBV14 with TRBJ2-2; 9 bases align to TRBD2. Germline V lookup: CDR1 SGHDN, CDR2 FVKESK. Trimming removed 2 bases from V and 3 bases from J; junction bases left unmatched: 7. The CDR3 has 17 amino acids. The CDR3 spells CASSQRSGGGDTGELFF. The CDR3 DNA reads as TGTGCCAGCAGCCAACGTAGCGGGGGAGGTGACACCGGGGAGCTGTTTTTT.

The CDR3, as DNA: TGTGCCAGCAGCGTAGGAGGAGGTGGGGGTACTGAAGCTTTCTTT. As protein: CASSVGGGGGTEAFF. The V and J genes are TRBV9 and TRBJ1-1; perhaps TRBD1 as D (5 bases). V was cut by 0 bases and J by 5 bases, with 14 bases left in between. This CDR3 comprises 15 residues. CDR1 and CDR2 from the germline V gene are SGDLS and YYNGEE.

The rearrangement uses TRBV27 and TRBJ2-3, with TRBD1 matching over 9 bases. Germline V CDR1 and CDR2: MNHEY, SMNVEV (reference sequence). With 5 bases clipped from V and 9 bases from J, the junction kept 6 bases outside the gene matches. There are 13 residues in the CDR3. The CDR3 reads CASSRDREATQYF. CDR3 nucleotides: TGTGCCAGCAGTAGGGACAGGGAGGCGACGCAGTATTTT.

This clonotype was recorded once. A much more abundant neighbour one base away suggests this may be a read error. This chain joins TRBV5-6 and TRBJ2-7; D may be TRBD1 (6 bases). The DNA end is more similar to TRBJ2-1, so the J call may be wrong. The germline V gene encodes CDR1 SGHDT and CDR2 YYEEEE. The length of the CDR3 is 15 residues. CDR3 region: CASSSLSGDTYEQFF. The CDR3 nucleotides are TGTGCCAGCAGCTCGCTCTCCGGGGACACCTACGAGCAGTTCTTC.

This clonotype was seen ten or more times. The chain uses TRBV19 and TRBJ2-1; 12 nucleotides align to TRBD2. The CDR3 is 14 residues long. Germline CDR1 and CDR2: LNHDA and SQIVND (reference sequence). The ends lost 9 bases at V and 4 bases at J; junction bases unmatched: 4. CDR3 sequence reads: CASTGLAGYNEQFF. The CDR3 DNA reads TGTGCCAGCACAGGACTAGCGGGGTACAATGAGCAGTTCTTC.

The chain is built from TRBV12-3 or TRBV12-4 and TRBJ1-6; D possibly corresponds to TRBD1 (6 bases). The CDR3 runs to 13 residues. V shed 5 bases and J shed 9 bases, with 11 bases lying between them. For the CDR3, the DNA is TGTGCCAGCAGTCGTACAGGGCTTTCACCCCTCCACTTT. Protein sequence: CASSRTGLSPLHF.

This clonotype was counted ten times or more. The J gene is TRBJ2-7, the V gene TRBV15; a possible D gene is TRBD1 (5 bases). Germline loops: CDR1 LNHNV, CDR2 YYDKDF (reference sequence). Trimming took 3 bases from V and 3 from J, leaving 9 bases between them. The CDR3 is made up of 13 amino acids. The CDR3 region is CATSRVGVYEQYF. In DNA form, the CDR3 reads TGTGCCACCAGCAGGGTAGGGGTCTACGAGCAGTACTTC.

This clonotype has more than one count but fewer than ten. The chain is built from TRBV20-1 and TRBJ1-2; 10 positions match TRBD1. The CDR3 has 13 amino acids. The germline gives CDR1 DFQATT, CDR2 SNEGSKA (reference sequence). The J segment lost 5 bases and the V segment lost 6 bases, leaving 6 bases of the junction unmatched. Here the CDR3 reads CSAPDRGKYGYTF. DNA for the CDR3: TGCAGTGCCCCGGACAGGGGGAAATATGGCTACACCTTC.

This clonotype showed up many times. The chain recombines TRBV29-1 with TRBJ2-4; 7 bases match TRBD2. After removal of 6 bases from V and 9 bases from J, the junction contained 5 bases not matched to a gene. Germline CDR1 SQVTM, CDR2 ANQGSEA. The CDR3 contains 11 residues. CDR3 in amino acids: CSVWEGPIQYF. The CDR3 region has the DNA TGCAGCGTCTGGGAGGGGCCCATTCAGTACTTC.

This clonotype was counted ten times or more. J is TRBJ2-3 and V is TRBV5-1; D is possibly TRBD2 (6 bases). The CDR3 is 14 amino acids. The V gene's germline CDR1 is SGHRS and CDR2 YFSETQ. V was cut by 4 bases and J by 5 bases, with 14 bases left in between. As DNA, the CDR3 is TGCGCCAGCAGCCCACGGCGGCGGGAAGATACGCAGTATTTT. It translates to CASSPRRREDTQYF.

The rearrangement links TRBV18 to TRBJ2-7; 7 nucleotides agree with TRBD2. CDR1 is KGHSH and CDR2 is LQKENI in the germline V gene. The CDR3 is 14 residues long. V was pared by 3 bases and J by 1 base, with 3 bases of the junction left unmatched. CDR3 residues: CASSPLAESYEQYF. In DNA, the CDR3 is TGTGCCAGCTCACCCCTAGCGGAGTCCTACGAGCAGTACTTC.